What follows are 19 T cell receptor beta chains derived from one specimen sequenced in a study of T cells in localized non-small cell lung cancer. Measured with immunoSEQ multiplex PCR; TCRdb has only the in-frame clones, and not every one. The sample includes 40,000 or so clones, about 86% of them seen just once. The source was peripheral blood, collected before any cancer treatment. All receptors derive from a man between 40 and 75 years old with stage I lung adenocarcinoma.

CDR3 in DNA: TGTGCCAGCAGCCTACAGGCCCAAAAGAACACTGAAGCTTTCTTT. Residues: CASSLQAQKNTEAFF. The chain links TRBV11-2 to TRBJ1-1; a possible D gene is TRBD1 (5 bases). Germline assignment: CDR1 SGHAT and CDR2 FQNNGV. The CDR3 runs to 15 residues. With 5 bases removed from V and 1 base from J, the gap between germline ends came to 14 bases.

The chain links TRBV7-2 to TRBJ1-3, with D tentatively TRBD1 (6 bases). Germline V gives CDR1 SGHTA, CDR2 FQGNSA. The CDR3 is 17 residues long. With 3 bases removed from V and 5 bases from J, the gap between germline ends came to 20 bases. CDR3 nucleotides: TGTGCCAGCAGCTTTAGGGACACCAATAGGGTTAGAAACACCATATATTTT. Its translation is CASSFRDTNRVRNTIYF.

Written as DNA, the CDR3 is TGTGCCAGCAGCTCAGGGGGCGCGGTAGGAAACACCATATATTTT. Translating gives CASSSGGAVGNTIYF. The rearrangement uses TRBV9 and TRBJ1-3; 8 positions match TRBD1. CDR3 size: 15 residues. Per germline, CDR1 SGDLS and CDR2 YYNGEE. V lost 4 bases, J lost 4 bases, and 7 bases stayed unmatched.

The CDR3 here is CASRAGTSGNNEQFF. DNA for the CDR3: TGTGCCAGCAGAGCCGGGACTAGCGGGAACAATGAGCAGTTCTTC. The chain links TRBV9 to TRBJ2-1, with TRBD2 matching over 13 bases. The length of the CDR3 is 15 residues. The trim removed 5 bases at V and 5 bases at J, leaving 4 bases unmatched. Germline loops: CDR1 SGDLS, CDR2 YYNGEE.

DNA for the CDR3: TGTGCCAGCAGCCCTGGACAGGGTCGATCCTACGAGCAGTACTTC. As protein: CASSPGQGRSYEQYF. The gene calls are TRBV5-4 and TRBJ2-7, with 8 bases identical to TRBD1. This CDR3 spans 15 amino acids. Trimming cost V 4 bases and J 1 base; bases outside gene matches: 7. Germline values: CDR1 SGHNT, CDR2 YYREEE (reference sequence).

The genes are TRBV28 and TRBJ2-7, with a weak D call TRBD1 (7 bases). There are 15 residues in the CDR3. Trimming shortened V by 3 bases and J by 5 bases, and 17 bases separated the two germline ends. Looked up from germline, CDR1 is MDHEN and CDR2 is SYDVKM. The CDR3 DNA reads as TGTGCCAGCAGTTTCACGGGGGCAGACAGGGACGAGCAGTACTTC. Its protein product is CASSFTGADRDEQYF.

The chain uses TRBV19 and TRBJ1-1; the D gene is possibly TRBD1 (6 bases). CDR3 length: 14 amino acids. Per the germline V gene, CDR1 is LNHDA and CDR2 is SQIVND (reference sequence). The germline V and J ends were trimmed by 5 bases and 5 bases, with 15 bases remaining between them. In DNA form, the CDR3 reads TGTGCCAGTAGTTCAACAGGGTATGGAACTGAAGCTTTCTTT. Translated, it gives CASSSTGYGTEAFF. The variable domain in full, with the rest retrieved from reference TRBV19 and TRBJ1-1, is DGGITQSPKYLFRKEGQNVTLSCEQNLNHDAMYWYRQDPGQGLRLIYYSQIVNDFQKGDIAEGYSVSREKKESFPLTVTSAQKNPTAFYLCASSSTGYGTEAFFGQGTRLTVV.

The chain employs TRBV11-2 and TRBJ2-3; 14 nucleotides match TRBD2. Trimming took 5 bases from V and 5 from J; bases not matched to a gene: 9. From germline, CDR1 is SGHAT and CDR2 FQNNGV. The CDR3 is made up of 17 amino acids. CDR3: CASSPRGLAGAGDTQYF. CDR3 sequence (DNA): TGTGCCAGCAGCCCGAGGGGACTAGCGGGGGCGGGAGATACGCAGTATTTT.

V usage is TRBV2 and J usage is TRBJ2-3; 9 nucleotides align to TRBD1. The CDR3 length is 14 residues. The V gene's germline CDR1 is SNHLY and CDR2 FYNNEI. Losses at the gene ends were 6 bases for V and 6 bases for J; bases not matched to a gene: 7. The CDR3 here is CASSVQGAGDTQYF. CDR3 DNA: TGTGCCAGCAGCGTACAGGGGGCAGGGGATACGCAGTATTTT. Based on the CDR3 plus reference TRBV2 and TRBJ2-3, the full variable domain is EPEVTQTPSHQVTQMGQEVILRCVPISNHLYFYWYRQILGQKVEFLVSFYNNEISEKSEIFDDQFSVERPDGSNFTLKIRSTKLEDSAMYFCASSVQGAGDTQYFGPGTRLTVL.

This rearrangement joins TRBV28 to TRBJ1-5; maybe TRBD1 (5 bases). Trimming left V 7 bases short and J 3 bases short, with 19 bases between. This CDR3 is 16 amino acids long. Germline V gene sequence: CDR1 MDHEN, CDR2 SYDVKM. The DNA for the CDR3 is TGTGCCAGCACTACGGGAAAAAGGGGCCCCAATCAGCCCCAGCATTTT. This gives the protein CASTTGKRGPNQPQHF.

The V and J genes are TRBV7-2 and TRBJ2-5; D is uncertain. The CDR3 is made up of 13 amino acids. V lost 1 base, J lost 5 bases, and 8 bases lay in between. From germline, CDR1 is SGHTA and CDR2 FQGNSA. CDR3 residues: CASSLEWKETQYF. The CDR3 DNA reads as TGTGCCAGCAGCTTAGAGTGGAAGGAGACCCAGTACTTC.

The chain recombines TRBV29-1 with TRBJ2-2; D is possibly TRBD2 (5 bases). Trimming removed 5 bases from V and 6 bases from J, with 10 bases in between. The germline gives CDR1 SQVTM, CDR2 ANQGSEA. The CDR3 loop spans 12 amino acids. The CDR3 DNA sequence: TGCAGCGTTAGAGAGGGTCCCGGGGAGCTGTTTTTT. Its protein product is CSVREGPGELFF.

V is TRBV6-5 and J is TRBJ1-5; D possibly corresponds to TRBD1 (5 bases). Trimming shortened V by 2 bases and J by 5 bases, and 10 bases separated the two germline ends. CDR1 MNHEY and CDR2 SVGAGI come from the germline V gene. There are 14 residues in the CDR3. CDR3 in amino acids: CASSYGDGHQPQHF. CDR3 in DNA: TGTGCCAGCAGTTACGGGGACGGGCATCAGCCCCAGCATTTT.

The chain joins TRBV4-3 to TRBJ1-2; D gene ambiguous. Germline V CDR1 and CDR2: LGHNA, YSLEER. V was cut by 0 bases and J by 3 bases, with 17 bases left in between. The CDR3 is made up of 17 amino acids. The CDR3 DNA follows: TGCGCCAGCAGCCAAGAATTATGGGGTTCGGAGTACTATGGCTACACCTTC. Its translation is CASSQELWGSEYYGYTF.

The chain couples TRBV6-5 to TRBJ2-7; 8 positions match TRBD1. The germline gives CDR1 MNHEY, CDR2 SVGAGI. After removal of 4 bases from V and 1 base from J, the junction contained 9 bases not matched to a gene. CDR3 length: 16 amino acids. CDR3 DNA: TGTGCCAGCAGTTGGGGGACAGGAAGCCCTTCCTACGAGCAGTACTTC. This sequence encodes CASSWGTGSPSYEQYF.

DNA for the CDR3: TGTGCCAGCAGCTTCCGACTAGCGGGAGCCGGGGAGCTGTTTTTT. It specifies CASSFRLAGAGELFF. The chain carries TRBV5-4 and TRBJ2-2; 12 bases align to TRBD2. The CDR3 length is 15 residues. CDR1 is SGHNT and CDR2 is YYREEE in the germline V gene (reference sequence). V trimming: 2 bases; J trimming: 6 bases; junction bases outside the gene matches: 2.

This chain joins TRBV7-2 and TRBJ2-1; possibly TRBD1 for D (5 bases). V lost 5 bases and J lost 8, with 16 bases in between. Per the germline V gene, CDR1 is SGHTA and CDR2 is FQGNSA. The CDR3 loop spans 14 amino acids. In DNA form, the CDR3 reads TGTGCCAGCAGCCCTACAAGCAGGGCCGATGAGCAGTTCTTC. Amino acids: CASSPTSRADEQFF.

This chain connects TRBV18 to TRBJ2-5, with D perhaps TRBD2 (5 bases). Germline-derived CDR1 and CDR2 are KGHSH and LQKENI. Trimming took off 6 bases at V and 2 bases at J, with 10 bases between the two ends. This CDR3 has 13 amino acids. As DNA, the CDR3 is TGTGCCAGCTCTTCGAGGGCACAAGAGACCCAGTACTTC. Encoded protein: CASSSRAQETQYF.

The chain combines TRBV7-9 with TRBJ1-4; 10 positions match TRBD1. This CDR3 region has 15 residues. Losses at the gene ends were 4 bases for V and 10 bases for J; bases not matched to a gene: 9. CDR1 SEHNR and CDR2 FQNEAQ come from the germline V gene (reference sequence). This CDR3 is CASSSSGQGWRKLFF. CDR3 DNA: TGTGCCAGCAGCTCGTCGGGACAGGGGTGGAGAAAACTGTTTTTT.